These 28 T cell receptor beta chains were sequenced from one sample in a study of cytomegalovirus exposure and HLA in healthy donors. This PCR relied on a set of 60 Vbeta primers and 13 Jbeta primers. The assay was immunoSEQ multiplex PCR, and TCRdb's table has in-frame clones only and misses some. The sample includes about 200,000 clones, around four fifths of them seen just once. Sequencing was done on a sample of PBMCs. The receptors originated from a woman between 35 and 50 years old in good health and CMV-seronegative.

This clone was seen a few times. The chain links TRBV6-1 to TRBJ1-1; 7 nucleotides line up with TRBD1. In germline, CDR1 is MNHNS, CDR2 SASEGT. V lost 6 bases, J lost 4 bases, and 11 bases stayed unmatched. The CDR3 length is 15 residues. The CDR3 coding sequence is TGTGCCAGCAGCCTGAGACAGGGCGGTGGCACTGAAGCTTTCTTT. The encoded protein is CASSLRQGGGTEAFF.

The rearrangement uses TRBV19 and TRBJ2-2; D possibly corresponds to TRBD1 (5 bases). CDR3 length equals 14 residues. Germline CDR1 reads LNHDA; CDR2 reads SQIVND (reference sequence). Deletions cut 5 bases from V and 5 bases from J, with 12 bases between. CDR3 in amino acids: CASSQGRFTGELFF. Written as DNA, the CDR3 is TGTGCCAGTAGTCAGGGAAGGTTTACCGGGGAGCTGTTTTTT. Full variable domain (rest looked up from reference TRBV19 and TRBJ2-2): DGGITQSPKYLFRKEGQNVTLSCEQNLNHDAMYWYRQDPGQGLRLIYYSQIVNDFQKGDIAEGYSVSREKKESFPLTVTSAQKNPTAFYLCASSQGRFTGELFFGEGSRLTVL.

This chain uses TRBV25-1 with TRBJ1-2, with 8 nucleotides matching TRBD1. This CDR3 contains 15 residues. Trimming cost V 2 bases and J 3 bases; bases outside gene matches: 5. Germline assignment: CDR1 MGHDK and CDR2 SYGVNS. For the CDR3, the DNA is TGTGCCAGCAGTGAACCTCGACAGGGGCACTATGGCTACACCTTC. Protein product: CASSEPRQGHYGYTF.

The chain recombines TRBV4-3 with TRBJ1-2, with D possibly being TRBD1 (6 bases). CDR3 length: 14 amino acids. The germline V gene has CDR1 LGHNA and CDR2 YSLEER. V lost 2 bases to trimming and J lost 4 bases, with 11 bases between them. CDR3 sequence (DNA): TGCGCCAGCAGCCAATGGACAGAGCCCTATGGCTACACCTTC. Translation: CASSQWTEPYGYTF.

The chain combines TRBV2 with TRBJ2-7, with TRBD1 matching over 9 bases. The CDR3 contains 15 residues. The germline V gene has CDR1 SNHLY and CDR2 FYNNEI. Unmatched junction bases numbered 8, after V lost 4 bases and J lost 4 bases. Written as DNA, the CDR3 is TGTGCCAGCAGTGCCCCGGGACAGGGAGTGTACGAGCAGTACTTC. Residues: CASSAPGQGVYEQYF. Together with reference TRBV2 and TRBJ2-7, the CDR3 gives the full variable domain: EPEVTQTPSHQVTQMGQEVILRCVPISNHLYFYWYRQILGQKVEFLVSFYNNEISEKSEIFDDQFSVERPDGSNFTLKIRSTKLEDSAMYFCASSAPGQGVYEQYFGPGTRLTVT.

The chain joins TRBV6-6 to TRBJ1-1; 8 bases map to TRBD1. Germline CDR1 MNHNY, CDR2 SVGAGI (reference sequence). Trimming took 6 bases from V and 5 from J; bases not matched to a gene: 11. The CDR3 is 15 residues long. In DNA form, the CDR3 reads TGTGCCAGCAGCCTGGACAGGGAAGCCGGGACTGAAGCTTTCTTT. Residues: CASSLDREAGTEAFF.

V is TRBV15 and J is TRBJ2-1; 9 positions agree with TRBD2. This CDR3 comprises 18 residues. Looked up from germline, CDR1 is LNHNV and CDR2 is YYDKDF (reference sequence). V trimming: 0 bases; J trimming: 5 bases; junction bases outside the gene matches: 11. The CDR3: CATSRDLVERLADNEQFF. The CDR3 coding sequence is TGTGCCACCAGCAGAGACTTAGTAGAGAGACTAGCGGACAATGAGCAGTTCTTC.

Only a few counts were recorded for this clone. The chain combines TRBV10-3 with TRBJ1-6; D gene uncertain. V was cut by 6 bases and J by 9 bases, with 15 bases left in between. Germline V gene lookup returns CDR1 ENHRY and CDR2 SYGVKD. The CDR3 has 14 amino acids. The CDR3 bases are TGTGCCATCAGACCCACAGAAGAAAGTTCACCCCTCCACTTT. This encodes CAIRPTEESSPLHF.

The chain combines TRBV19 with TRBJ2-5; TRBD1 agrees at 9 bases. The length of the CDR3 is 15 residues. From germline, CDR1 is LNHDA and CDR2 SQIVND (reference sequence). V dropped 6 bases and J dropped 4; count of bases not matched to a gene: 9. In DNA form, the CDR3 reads TGTGCCAGTAGCATACCGACAGGGGGTGTAGAGACCCAGTACTTC. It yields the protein CASSIPTGGVETQYF.

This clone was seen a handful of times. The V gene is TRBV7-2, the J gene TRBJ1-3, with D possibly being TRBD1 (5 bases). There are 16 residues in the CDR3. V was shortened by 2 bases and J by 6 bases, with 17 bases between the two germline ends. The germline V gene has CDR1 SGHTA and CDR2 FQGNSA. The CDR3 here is CASSLYAGGDANTIYF. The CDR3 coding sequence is TGTGCCAGCAGCTTATATGCCGGGGGGGATGCAAACACCATATATTTT.

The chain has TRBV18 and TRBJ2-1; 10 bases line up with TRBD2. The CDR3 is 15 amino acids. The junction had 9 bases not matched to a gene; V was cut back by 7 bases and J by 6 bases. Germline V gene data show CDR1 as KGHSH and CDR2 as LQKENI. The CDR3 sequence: CASCESSGGLNEQFF. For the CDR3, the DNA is TGTGCCAGCTGTGAATCTAGCGGGGGACTCAATGAGCAGTTCTTC.

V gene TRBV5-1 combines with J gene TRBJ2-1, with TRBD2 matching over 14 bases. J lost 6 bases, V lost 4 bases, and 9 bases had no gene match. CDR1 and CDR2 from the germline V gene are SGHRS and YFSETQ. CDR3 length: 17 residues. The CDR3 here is CASSRATSGRASNEQFF. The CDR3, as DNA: TGCGCCAGCAGCCGGGCGACTAGCGGGAGGGCCAGCAATGAGCAGTTCTTC.

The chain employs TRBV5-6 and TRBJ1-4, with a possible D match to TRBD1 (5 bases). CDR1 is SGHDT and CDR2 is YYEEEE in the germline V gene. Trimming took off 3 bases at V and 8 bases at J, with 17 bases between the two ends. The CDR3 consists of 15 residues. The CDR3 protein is CASSSRAGLEEKLFF. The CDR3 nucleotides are TGTGCCAGCAGCTCCAGGGCAGGGCTGGAGGAAAAACTGTTTTTT. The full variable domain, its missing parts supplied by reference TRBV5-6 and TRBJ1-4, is DAGVTQSPTHLIKTRGQQVTLRCSPKSGHDTVSWYQQALGQGPQFIFQYYEEEERQRGNFPDRFSGHQFPNYSSELNVNALLLGDSALYLCASSSRAGLEEKLFFGSGTQLSVL.

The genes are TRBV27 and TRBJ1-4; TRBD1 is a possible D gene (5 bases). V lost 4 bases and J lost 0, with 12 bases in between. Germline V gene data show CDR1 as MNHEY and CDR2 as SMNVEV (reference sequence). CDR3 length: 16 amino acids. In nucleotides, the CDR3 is TGTGCCAGCAGTTCCACGCCGACAGCAACTAATGAAAAACTGTTTTTT. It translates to CASSSTPTATNEKLFF.

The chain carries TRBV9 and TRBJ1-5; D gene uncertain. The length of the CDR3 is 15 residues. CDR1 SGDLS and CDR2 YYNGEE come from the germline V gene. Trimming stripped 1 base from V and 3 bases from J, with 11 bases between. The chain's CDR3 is CASSVSPLYNQPQHF. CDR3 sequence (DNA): TGTGCCAGCAGCGTAAGTCCCCTATACAATCAGCCCCAGCATTTT.

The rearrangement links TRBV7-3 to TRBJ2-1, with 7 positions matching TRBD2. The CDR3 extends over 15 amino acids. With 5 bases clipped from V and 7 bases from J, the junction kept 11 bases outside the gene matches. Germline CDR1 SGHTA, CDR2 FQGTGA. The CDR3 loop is CASSQRLAGRNEQFF. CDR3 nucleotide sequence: TGTGCCAGCAGCCAAAGACTAGCTGGGAGGAATGAGCAGTTCTTC.

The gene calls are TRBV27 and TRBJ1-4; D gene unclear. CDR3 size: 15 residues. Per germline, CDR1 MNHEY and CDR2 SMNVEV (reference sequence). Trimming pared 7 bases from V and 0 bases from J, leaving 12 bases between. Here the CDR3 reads CASTSRGATNEKLFF. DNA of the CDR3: TGTGCCAGCACCTCACGGGGTGCAACTAATGAAAAACTGTTTTTT.

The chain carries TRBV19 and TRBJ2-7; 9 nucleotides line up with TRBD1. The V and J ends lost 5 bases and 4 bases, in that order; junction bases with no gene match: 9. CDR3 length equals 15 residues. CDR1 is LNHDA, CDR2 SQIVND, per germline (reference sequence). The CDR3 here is CASSAPGQGGYEQYF. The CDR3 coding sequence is TGTGCCAGTAGTGCTCCGGGACAGGGAGGATACGAGCAGTACTTC.

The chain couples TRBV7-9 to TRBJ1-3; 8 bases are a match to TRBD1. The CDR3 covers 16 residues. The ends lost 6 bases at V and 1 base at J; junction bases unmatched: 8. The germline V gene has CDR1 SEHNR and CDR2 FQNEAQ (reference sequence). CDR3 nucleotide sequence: TGTGCCAGCAGTACGAACGACAGGGGTTCTGGAAACACCATATATTTT. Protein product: CASSTNDRGSGNTIYF. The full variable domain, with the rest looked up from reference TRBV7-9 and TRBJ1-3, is DTGVSQNPRHKITKRGQNVTFRCDPISEHNRLYWYRQTLGQGPEFLTYFQNEAQLEKSRLLSDRFSAERPKGSFSTLEIQRTEQGDSAMYLCASSTNDRGSGNTIYFGEGSWLTVV.

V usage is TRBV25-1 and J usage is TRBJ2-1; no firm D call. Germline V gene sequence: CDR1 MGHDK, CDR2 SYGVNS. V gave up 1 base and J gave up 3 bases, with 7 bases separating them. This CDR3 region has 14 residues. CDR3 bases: TGTGCCAGCAGTGAATTGAGAGTCTACAATGAGCAGTTCTTC. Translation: CASSELRVYNEQFF.

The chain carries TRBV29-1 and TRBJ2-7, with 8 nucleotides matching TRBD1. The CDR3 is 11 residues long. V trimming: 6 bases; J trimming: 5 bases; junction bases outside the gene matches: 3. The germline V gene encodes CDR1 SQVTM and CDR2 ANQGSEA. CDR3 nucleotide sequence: TGCAGCGTAGGACAGGGTGACGAGCAGTACTTC. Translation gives CSVGQGDEQYF.

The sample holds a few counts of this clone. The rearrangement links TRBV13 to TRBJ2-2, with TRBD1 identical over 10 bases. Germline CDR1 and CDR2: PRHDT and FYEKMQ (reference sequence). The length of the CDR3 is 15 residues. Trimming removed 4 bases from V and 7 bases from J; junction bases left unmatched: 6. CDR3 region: CASSSYGTGVGELFF. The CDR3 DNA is TGTGCCAGCAGCTCTTACGGGACAGGGGTCGGGGAGCTGTTTTTT.

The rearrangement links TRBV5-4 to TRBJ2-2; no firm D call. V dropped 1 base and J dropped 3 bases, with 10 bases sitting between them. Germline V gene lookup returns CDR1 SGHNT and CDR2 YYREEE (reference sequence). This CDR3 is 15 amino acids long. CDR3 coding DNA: TGTGCCAGCAGCTTGAAAGCGCTGCACACCGGGGAGCTGTTTTTT. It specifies CASSLKALHTGELFF.

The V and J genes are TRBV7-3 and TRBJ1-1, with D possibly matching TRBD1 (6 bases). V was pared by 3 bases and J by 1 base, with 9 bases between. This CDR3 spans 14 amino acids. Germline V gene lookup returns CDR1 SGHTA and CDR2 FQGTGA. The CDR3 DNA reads TGTGCCAGCAGCTTTACGGGACAGAACACTGAAGCTTTCTTT. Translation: CASSFTGQNTEAFF.

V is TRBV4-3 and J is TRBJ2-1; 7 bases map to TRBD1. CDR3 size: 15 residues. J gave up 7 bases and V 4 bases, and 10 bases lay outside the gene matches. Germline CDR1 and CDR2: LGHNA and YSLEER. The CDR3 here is CASSPGAYRGNEQFF. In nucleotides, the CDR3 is TGCGCCAGCAGCCCCGGGGCCTACAGGGGTAATGAGCAGTTCTTC.

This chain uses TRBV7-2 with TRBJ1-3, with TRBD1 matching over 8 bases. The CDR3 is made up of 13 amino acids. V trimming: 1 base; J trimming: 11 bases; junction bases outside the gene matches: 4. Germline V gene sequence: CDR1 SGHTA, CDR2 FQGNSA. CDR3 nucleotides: TGTGCCAGCAGCTTAGGGAAACAGGGGGCCATATATTTT. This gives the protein CASSLGKQGAIYF. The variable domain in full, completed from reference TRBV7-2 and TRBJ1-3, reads GAGVSQSPSNKVTEKGKDVELRCDPISGHTALYWYRQSLGQGLEFLIYFQGNSAPDKSGLPSDRFSAERTGGSVSTLTIQRTQQEDSAVYLCASSLGKQGAIYFGEGSWLTVV.

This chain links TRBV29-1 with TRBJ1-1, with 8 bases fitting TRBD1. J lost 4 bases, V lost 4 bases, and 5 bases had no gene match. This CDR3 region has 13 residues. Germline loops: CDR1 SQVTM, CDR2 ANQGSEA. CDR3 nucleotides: TGCAGCGTTGGACAGGGGATGACCACTGAAGCTTTCTTT. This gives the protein CSVGQGMTTEAFF.

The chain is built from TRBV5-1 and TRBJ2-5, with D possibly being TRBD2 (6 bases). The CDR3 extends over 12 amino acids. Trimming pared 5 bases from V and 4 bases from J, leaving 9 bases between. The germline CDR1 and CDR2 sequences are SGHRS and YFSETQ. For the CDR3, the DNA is TGCGCCAGCAGATTTAGCGGAGAGACCCAGTACTTC. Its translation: CASRFSGETQYF.